This passage covers 25 T cell receptor beta chains from one sample sequenced in a study of Ad26.COV2.S vaccination and SARS-CoV-2 variants. Sequenced by immunoSEQ multiplex PCR; TCRdb stores in-frame clones only, minus some. The sample lists more than 300,000 clones, around 88% occurring once. Treatment meaning: roughly 19 received Ad26.COV2.S at low or high dose, single or two shots; roughly 5 received placebo; per-sample allocation not given. Sampling happened 63 days after the first vaccine or placebo injection. The source material was peripheral blood, sampled in a trial of Ad26.COV2.S vaccine versus placebo. These receptors were obtained from a person between 18 and 65 years old who received the Ad26.COV2.S COVID-19 vaccine or a placebo.

A note on this clone: The junction and the germline gene differ at one end; a read error may be behind it. The chain carries TRBV7-9 and TRBJ2-3, with 8 bases aligning to TRBD1. The CDR3 is 16 residues long. CDR1 is SEHNR, CDR2 FQNEAQ, per germline (reference sequence). The CDR3 nucleotides are TGTACCAGCAGCTTAGGCGACAGGGGAGTCGCGGATACGCAGTATTTT. Translating gives CTSSLGDRGVADTQYF.

The chain links TRBV11-2 to TRBJ2-7, with D perhaps matching TRBD2 (6 bases). The CDR3 sequence is 15 residues long. Trimming cost V 0 bases and J 3 bases, with 12 bases left between them. Looked up from germline, CDR1 is SGHAT and CDR2 is FQNNGV. CDR3 DNA sequence: TGTGCCAGCAGCTTAGATGGCTGGGGGGTCTACGAGCAGTACTTC. Translated: CASSLDGWGVYEQYF.

This clone has just one count. CDR3 in DNA: TGTGCCAGCAGTGAGCGGGACAGGACCGCTCAATCCTATAATTCACCCCTCCACTTT. As protein: CASSERDRTAQSYNSPLHF. The rearrangement links TRBV6-1 to TRBJ1-6; 8 bases are a match to TRBD1. The CDR3 runs to 19 residues. Trimming at V came to 3 bases and at J to 1 base, leaving 11 bases not matched to a gene. Germline loops: CDR1 MNHNS, CDR2 SASEGT.

The genes are TRBV11-2 and TRBJ2-7; the D call may be TRBD1 or TRBD2 (5 bases each). V was trimmed by 5 bases and J by 3 bases, leaving 17 bases between them. Germline V gene sequence: CDR1 SGHAT, CDR2 FQNNGV. This CDR3 has 15 residues. The DNA for the CDR3 is TGTGCCAGCAGCCAACCCGGGACGCCGCTCTACGAGCAGTACTTC. Protein sequence: CASSQPGTPLYEQYF. Based on the CDR3 plus reference TRBV11-2 and TRBJ2-7, the full variable domain is EAGVAQSPRYKIIEKRQSVAFWCNPISGHATLYWYQQILGQGPKLLIQFQNNGVVDDSQLPKDRFSAERLKGVDSTLKIQPAKLEDSAVYLCASSQPGTPLYEQYFGPGTRLTVT.

The J gene is TRBJ1-1, the V gene TRBV30; weak D call: TRBD1 (6 bases). Germline V gene lookup returns CDR1 GTSNPN and CDR2 SVGIG (reference sequence). Trimming took 3 bases from V and 0 from J, leaving 11 bases between them. This CDR3 is built from 14 residues. CDR3 DNA sequence: TGTGCCTGGAGGGGCAGGGGCATGAACACTGAAGCTTTCTTT. It translates to CAWRGRGMNTEAFF.

This sequence joins TRBV9 and TRBJ2-1; 12 bases fit TRBD1. V lost 3 bases and J lost 6; bases outside the gene matches: 4. The CDR3 is 15 residues long. Germline V gives CDR1 SGDLS, CDR2 YYNGEE. CDR3 sequence reads: CASSAGQGAGNEQFF. CDR3 nucleotide sequence: TGTGCCAGCAGCGCGGGACAGGGGGCTGGCAATGAGCAGTTCTTC.

V gene TRBV19 combines with J gene TRBJ2-7, with unresolved D. CDR3 length: 13 amino acids. Germline CDR1 LNHDA, CDR2 SQIVND (reference sequence). Trimming removed 1 base from V and 3 bases from J, with 7 bases in between. The CDR3 here is CASSIGAGYEQYF. CDR3 DNA: TGTGCCAGTAGTATAGGGGCAGGCTACGAGCAGTACTTC.

With regard to this clone: The same CDR3 is also encoded by other DNA sequences in this sample. The chain couples TRBV6-5 to TRBJ2-2, with D uncertain. There are 14 residues in the CDR3. V lost 6 bases to trimming and J lost 0 bases, with 8 bases between them. In germline, CDR1 is MNHEY, CDR2 SVGAGI. In nucleotides, the CDR3 is TGTGCCAGCAGCTCATTCGCGAACACCGGGGAGCTGTTTTTT. Its translation is CASSSFANTGELFF.

J is TRBJ1-2 and V is TRBV19, with 7 nucleotides matching TRBD1. The germline CDR1 and CDR2 sequences are LNHDA and SQIVND (reference sequence). This CDR3 is built from 16 residues. Trimming cost V 3 bases and J 3 bases; bases outside gene matches: 10. The DNA of the CDR3 is TGTGCCAGTAGTATGAGGCTGACAGGGAGTCACTATGGCTACACCTTC. It is translated as CASSMRLTGSHYGYTF. Full variable domain (remainder filled in from reference TRBV19 and TRBJ1-2): DGGITQSPKYLFRKEGQNVTLSCEQNLNHDAMYWYRQDPGQGLRLIYYSQIVNDFQKGDIAEGYSVSREKKESFPLTVTSAQKNPTAFYLCASSMRLTGSHYGYTFGSGTRLTVV.

This clone has ten or more counts. The chain recombines TRBV28 with TRBJ1-6; D uncertain. Germline V gene data show CDR1 as MDHEN and CDR2 as SYDVKM. V was cut by 2 bases and J by 8 bases, with 7 bases left in between. This CDR3 spans 13 amino acids. The CDR3 DNA sequence: TGTGCCAGCAGTTTAACCGGGTATTCACCCCTCCACTTT. It translates to CASSLTGYSPLHF. Full variable domain (remainder filled in from reference TRBV28 and TRBJ1-6): DVKVTQSSRYLVKRTGEKVFLECVQDMDHENMFWYRQDPGLGLRLIYFSYDVKMKEKGDIPEGYSVSREKKERFSLILESASTNQTSMYLCASSLTGYSPLHFGNGTRLTVT.

The rearrangement joins TRBV4-1 to TRBJ2-1; the D call may be TRBD1 or TRBD2 (6 bases each). CDR3 length: 15 amino acids. Germline V lookup: CDR1 MGHRA, CDR2 YSYEKL. V shed 0 bases and J shed 3 bases, with 9 bases lying between them. This chain's CDR3 is CASSQDGGGYNEQFF. CDR3 nucleotides: TGCGCCAGCAGCCAAGACGGAGGGGGCTACAATGAGCAGTTCTTC.

The chain has TRBV27 and TRBJ2-2, with 7 positions matching TRBD1. The CDR3 is 15 amino acids. Germline CDR1 and CDR2: MNHEY and SMNVEV (reference sequence). After removal of 0 bases from V and 7 bases from J, the junction contained 5 bases not matched to a gene. CDR3 nucleotide sequence: TGTGCCAGCAGTTTATCGCCGACAGGGTTCGGGGAGCTGTTTTTT. It yields the protein CASSLSPTGFGELFF.

CDR3 region: CASTLGQGMNTEAFF. DNA for the CDR3: TGTGCCAGCACGTTAGGACAGGGGATGAACACTGAAGCTTTCTTT. This sequence joins TRBV6-5 and TRBJ1-1, with 9 positions matching TRBD1. V was pared by 7 bases and J by 0 bases, with 6 bases of the junction left unmatched. This CDR3 spans 15 amino acids. Germline V gives CDR1 MNHEY, CDR2 SVGAGI.

The J gene is TRBJ1-2, the V gene TRBV7-2; the D gene is possibly TRBD1 (5 bases). Trimming stripped 6 bases from V and 0 bases from J, with 11 bases between. This CDR3 has 14 residues. Germline V gene sequence: CDR1 SGHTA, CDR2 FQGNSA. The CDR3 DNA reads TGTGCCAGCAGGCCAGGGCAATCTAACTATGGCTACACCTTC. Translating it yields CASRPGQSNYGYTF.

This clone showed up just once. This chain connects TRBV7-2 to TRBJ2-3; D uncertain. The CDR3 consists of 19 residues. V was trimmed by 0 bases and J by 1 base, leaving 20 bases between them. Germline lookup yields CDR1 SGHTA and CDR2 FQGNSA. This CDR3 is CASSLAFVVHTFRTDTQYF. The CDR3 nucleotides read TGTGCCAGCAGCTTAGCGTTTGTGGTGCATACGTTCCGCACAGATACGCAGTATTTT.

This rearrangement joins TRBV7-9 to TRBJ2-7, with a weak D call TRBD1 (5 bases). The V gene lost 1 base and the J gene lost 0 bases, with 13 bases spanning the gap. Per germline, CDR1 SEHNR and CDR2 FQNEAQ (reference sequence). CDR3 length equals 16 residues. This CDR3 reads CASSLGAGFFSYEQYF. In DNA form, the CDR3 reads TGTGCCAGCAGCTTAGGGGCAGGGTTCTTCTCCTACGAGCAGTACTTC.

This sequence joins TRBV15 and TRBJ1-5; 9 bases are a match to TRBD1. From germline, CDR1 is LNHNV and CDR2 YYDKDF (reference sequence). V lost 3 bases and J lost 8; bases outside the gene matches: 11. The CDR3 runs 16 residues. This CDR3 reads CATSRRGTGSGEPQHF. The DNA for the CDR3 is TGTGCCACCAGCAGGAGAGGGACAGGGTCCGGCGAGCCCCAGCATTTT. The variable domain in full, completed from reference TRBV15 and TRBJ1-5, reads DAMVIQNPRYQVTQFGKPVTLSCSQTLNHNVMYWYQQKSSQAPKLLFHYYDKDFNNEADTPDNFQSRRPNTSFCFLDIRSPGLGDTAMYLCATSRRGTGSGEPQHFGDGTRLSIL.

The chain carries TRBV7-6 and TRBJ2-2; D perhaps matches TRBD2 (5 bases). Germline CDR1 is SGHVS and CDR2 is FNYEAQ. V was shortened by 5 bases and J by 2 bases, with 15 bases between the two germline ends. There are 16 residues in the CDR3. The chain's CDR3 is CASSTQFGINTGELFF. In nucleotides, the CDR3 is TGTGCCAGCAGCACACAATTCGGGATAAACACCGGGGAGCTGTTTTTT.

The chain couples TRBV28 to TRBJ2-3; the D gene could be TRBD1 or TRBD2 (6 bases each). The CDR3 is 23 amino acids. CDR1 and CDR2 (germline): MDHEN, SYDVKM. Trimming left V 2 bases short and J 0 bases short, with 33 bases between. CDR3 coding DNA: TGTGCCAGCAGTTTAAGGGCTTCGTGGCAGGGGAGGCGCGATCCCACTAGCACAGATACGCAGTATTTT. Translating it yields CASSLRASWQGRRDPTSTDTQYF.

The rearrangement links TRBV28 to TRBJ2-7, with TRBD1 identical over 9 bases. The CDR3 is 14 residues long. The V segment lost 6 bases and the J segment 0 bases; nucleotides outside the gene matches: 3. Germline V gene lookup returns CDR1 MDHEN and CDR2 SYDVKM. The CDR3 spells CASRWTGDSYEQYF. DNA of the CDR3: TGTGCCAGCAGGTGGACAGGGGACTCCTACGAGCAGTACTTC.

Details on this clone: Other nucleotide sequences in the sample specify the same CDR3. The V call is TRBV4-1, the J call TRBJ1-1, with 7 bases that match TRBD1. V dropped 1 base and J dropped 1; count of bases not matched to a gene: 3. The CDR3 consists of 15 residues. Germline V CDR1 and CDR2: MGHRA, YSYEKL. The CDR3 is CASSQGQGRNTEAFF. The CDR3 nucleotides read TGCGCCAGCAGCCAAGGACAGGGTAGGAACACTGAAGCTTTCTTT.

This chain joins TRBV6-6 and TRBJ2-7; D possibly uses TRBD1 or TRBD2 (5 bases each). Per germline, CDR1 MNHNY and CDR2 SVGAGI (reference sequence). CDR3 size: 14 residues. Trimming removed 7 bases at V and 1 base at J, with 14 bases between. Here the CDR3 reads CASNQGWGSYEQYF. The CDR3 DNA reads as TGTGCCAGCAATCAGGGTTGGGGGTCCTACGAGCAGTACTTC.

The V and J genes are TRBV19 and TRBJ2-3; tentatively, D is TRBD1 or TRBD2 (7 bases each). Germline CDR1 and CDR2: LNHDA and SQIVND (reference sequence). The V end was cut by 1 base, the J end by 11 bases, with 16 bases between. The CDR3 contains 14 residues. CDR3 DNA sequence: TGTGCCAGTAGTATAGGGGCCAGGGGGGGGAAGCAGTATTTT. It yields the protein CASSIGARGGKQYF.

This chain joins TRBV5-6 and TRBJ1-3, with TRBD1 matching 7 bases. V lost 1 base to trimming and J lost 7 bases; unmatched junction nucleotides: 8. CDR1 is SGHDT, CDR2 YYEEEE, per germline. The CDR3 has 15 residues. The CDR3 DNA follows: TGTGCCAGCAGCTTGTTTGGACAGGCCGAGAACACCATATATTTT. Translating it yields CASSLFGQAENTIYF.

The chain couples TRBV5-1 to TRBJ2-2; TRBD1 aligns across 7 bases. After removal of 2 bases from V and 13 bases from J, the junction contained 14 bases not matched to a gene. Germline V gene sequence: CDR1 SGHRS, CDR2 YFSETQ. This CDR3 has 15 residues. The CDR3 DNA reads as TGCGCCAGCAGCTTACTACAGGGGTACCTCGAAGGGCTGTTTTTT. Protein product: CASSLLQGYLEGLFF.